These 29 T cell receptor beta chains came from one sample sequenced in a study of T cell responses to AZD1222 COVID-19 vaccine. TCRdb keeps only in-frame clones here, not all; method: immunoSEQ multiplex PCR. The repertoire holds approximately 110,000 clones, with more than 85% as singletons. The sequencing here drew on peripheral blood, taken on day 0 of AZD1222 vaccination. The receptor set was obtained from an adult in good health.

The chain is built from TRBV30 and TRBJ1-5, with TRBD1 identical over 8 bases. Germline V gene sequence: CDR1 GTSNPN, CDR2 SVGIG (reference sequence). The CDR3 spans 13 residues. As DNA, the CDR3 is TGTGCGTACGGACAGGGCGGCAATCAGCCCCAGCATTTT. Translating gives CAYGQGGNQPQHF.

The V and J genes are TRBV5-6 and TRBJ2-1; D gene ambiguous. The CDR3 runs 13 residues. The germline V gene has CDR1 SGHDT and CDR2 YYEEEE. V gave up 1 base and J gave up 8 bases, with 10 bases separating them. CDR3 loop: CASSLFHTDEQFF. In DNA form, the CDR3 reads TGTGCCAGCAGCTTGTTCCATACGGATGAGCAGTTCTTC.

The CDR3, as DNA: TGTGCCAGCAGCGTAGGCCGGGGAGCTCCTGAAAAACTGTTTTTT. Its translation: CASSVGRGAPEKLFF. The chain has TRBV9 and TRBJ1-4; D is undetermined. Germline CDR1 is SGDLS and CDR2 is YYNGEE. The CDR3 contains 15 residues. With 0 bases removed from V and 7 bases from J, the gap between germline ends came to 13 bases.

The CDR3 DNA follows: TGTGCCAGCAGTGAGGGCGTTGGAAACACCATATATTTT. It codes for CASSEGVGNTIYF. The chain links TRBV6-1 to TRBJ1-3, with D hard to call. Germline values: CDR1 MNHNS, CDR2 SASEGT. The CDR3 is 13 residues long. Trimming left V 3 bases short and J 3 bases short, with 6 bases between.

This chain joins TRBV9 and TRBJ2-2, with 15 bases that match TRBD2. The length of the CDR3 is 19 residues. Germline V gives CDR1 SGDLS, CDR2 YYNGEE. The ends lost 4 bases at V and 3 bases at J; junction bases unmatched: 10. The CDR3 bases are TGTGCCAGCAGCCCTCACGGACTAGCGGGAGGGGGAGACACCGGGGAGCTGTTTTTT. Translation gives CASSPHGLAGGGDTGELFF.

The chain couples TRBV9 to TRBJ2-1; 12 bases are shared with TRBD2. In germline, CDR1 is SGDLS, CDR2 YYNGEE. J was trimmed by 5 bases and V by 0 bases; bases with no gene match: 9. The CDR3 has 18 residues. The CDR3: CASSVEALAGGPHNEQFF. The CDR3 region has the DNA TGTGCCAGCAGCGTAGAAGCTCTAGCGGGAGGGCCGCACAATGAGCAGTTCTTC.

This chain uses TRBV15 with TRBJ1-4; D is unresolved. This CDR3 has 16 amino acids. Trimming pared 3 bases from V and 3 bases from J, leaving 14 bases between. Looked up from germline, CDR1 is LNHNV and CDR2 is YYDKDF (reference sequence). CDR3 nucleotide sequence: TGTGCCACCAGCAGGTTCAAGGGAATAGCTAATGAAAAACTGTTTTTT. Protein sequence: CATSRFKGIANEKLFF. Combining the CDR3 with reference TRBV15 and TRBJ1-4 gives the whole variable domain DAMVIQNPRYQVTQFGKPVTLSCSQTLNHNVMYWYQQKSSQAPKLLFHYYDKDFNNEADTPDNFQSRRPNTSFCFLDIRSPGLGDTAMYLCATSRFKGIANEKLFFGSGTQLSVL.

V usage is TRBV5-1 and J usage is TRBJ2-7; D possibly corresponds to TRBD1 (6 bases). This CDR3 has 14 amino acids. The germline gives CDR1 SGHRS, CDR2 YFSETQ. The V end was cut by 4 bases, the J end by 6 bases, with 17 bases between. The chain's CDR3 is CASSASPTGLEQYF. DNA of the CDR3: TGCGCCAGCAGCGCAAGCCCTACAGGGCTCGAGCAGTACTTC.

This chain connects TRBV9 to TRBJ1-2; TRBD1 is a possible D gene (5 bases). V lost 0 bases, J lost 7 bases, and 13 bases lay in between. Germline V gene data show CDR1 as SGDLS and CDR2 as YYNGEE. CDR3 size: 14 residues. In DNA form, the CDR3 reads TGTGCCAGCAGCGTAGGGGTAGGGGCCAGTGGCTACACCTTC. It yields the protein CASSVGVGASGYTF.

The V and J genes are TRBV12-2 and TRBJ1-6. TRBV12-2 represents a pseudogene. The CDR3 totals 13 residues. The CDR3 nucleotides are TGTGCAAGTCGGGAGGGGGATGATTCACCCCTCCACTTT. This sequence encodes CASREGDDSPLHF.

The chain joins TRBV7-9 to TRBJ1-2, with D unclear. The germline CDR1 and CDR2 sequences are SEHNR and FQNEAQ (reference sequence). The CDR3 sequence is 11 residues long. The V gene lost 5 bases and the J gene lost 7 bases, with 8 bases spanning the gap. Here the CDR3 reads CASSLSRGYTF. CDR3 DNA: TGTGCCAGCAGCCTAAGTCGTGGCTACACCTTC.

As regards this clone: Its ends do not fully match the called genes, so a read error is possible. The rearrangement uses TRBV20-1 and TRBJ1-5; D is unresolved. The germline V gene encodes CDR1 DFQATT and CDR2 SNEGSKA (reference sequence). The CDR3 contains 10 residues. CDR3 DNA: TGCAGTGCTAGCAGTCAGCCCCAGCATTTT. It is translated as CSASSQPQHF.

This sequence joins TRBV28 and TRBJ2-5; 10 nucleotides line up with TRBD1. This CDR3 contains 16 residues. Germline values: CDR1 MDHEN, CDR2 SYDVKM. V lost 4 bases and J lost 7; bases outside the gene matches: 12. The CDR3 loop reads CASSSFPTGGRGTQYF. In DNA, the CDR3 is TGTGCCAGCAGTTCCTTTCCGACAGGGGGCAGGGGGACCCAGTACTTC.

The chain links TRBV19 to TRBJ2-1; 8 bases fit TRBD1. Germline loops: CDR1 LNHDA, CDR2 SQIVND (reference sequence). This CDR3 is built from 13 residues. V shed 5 bases, J shed 9 bases, and the junction held 6 bases outside the gene matches. CDR3 nucleotides: TGTGCCAGTAGTGGACCAGGGGGCGGTGAGCAGTTCTTC. Translating gives CASSGPGGGEQFF.

The chain combines TRBV6-5 with TRBJ2-7; D not resolved. Between the trimmed V and J ends, which lost 8 bases and 0 bases, there was a span of 8 bases. Germline V lookup: CDR1 MNHEY, CDR2 SVGAGI. The CDR3 is 12 residues long. This CDR3 reads CASGKSSYEQYF. In DNA, the CDR3 is TGTGCCAGCGGTAAGAGCTCCTACGAGCAGTACTTC.

The chain links TRBV4-3 to TRBJ1-2; 7 nucleotides line up with TRBD1. Germline lookup yields CDR1 LGHNA and CDR2 YSLEER. The V gene end was trimmed by 4 bases and the J gene end by 6 bases; junction bases not matched to a gene: 5. The CDR3 is made up of 13 amino acids. The CDR3 sequence is CASSLRDSHGYTF. CDR3 coding DNA: TGCGCCAGCAGCCTCCGGGACAGCCATGGCTACACCTTC.

The chain has TRBV5-8 and TRBJ2-1, with D tentatively TRBD1 (5 bases). The CDR3 has 13 amino acids. V shed 4 bases and J shed 10 bases, with 15 bases lying between them. Germline V lookup: CDR1 SGHTS, CDR2 YDEGEE. For the CDR3, the DNA is TGTGCCAGCAGCCCGAAGGGCAGGACAGAGCAGTTCTTC. This gives the protein CASSPKGRTEQFF.

V usage is TRBV7-9 and J usage is TRBJ2-7; 10 bases align to TRBD1. J lost 3 bases, V lost 5 bases, and 7 bases had no gene match. The CDR3 spans 15 residues. The germline V gene encodes CDR1 SEHNR and CDR2 FQNEAQ (reference sequence). As DNA, the CDR3 is TGTGCCAGCAGCGCCCGGGACAGGGGAATCTACGAGCAGTACTTC. This encodes CASSARDRGIYEQYF.

This sequence joins TRBV30 and TRBJ2-2, with D perhaps TRBD1 or TRBD2 (5 bases each). This CDR3 has 13 amino acids. CDR1 is GTSNPN and CDR2 is SVGIG in the germline V gene (reference sequence). Trimming cost V 5 bases and J 2 bases, with 9 bases left between them. The CDR3 coding sequence is TGTGCCTGGCTCGGGGCCAACACCGGGGAGCTGTTTTTT. It translates to CAWLGANTGELFF.

The chain recombines TRBV12-1 with TRBJ2-1. TRBV12-1 counts as a pseudogene. This CDR3 spans 11 amino acids. The CDR3, as DNA: TGTGCCAGCCAAAGTGGGAATGAGCAGTTCTTC. This gives the protein CASQSGNEQFF.

This clone occurred once. The rearrangement joins TRBV19 to TRBJ2-7; D might be TRBD2 (6 bases). V was shortened by 6 bases and J by 3 bases, with 12 bases between the two germline ends. This CDR3 is 13 amino acids long. In germline, CDR1 is LNHDA, CDR2 SQIVND (reference sequence). CDR3 sequence reads: CASRLGGGYEQYF. CDR3 nucleotides: TGTGCCAGTAGACTGGGGGGAGGCTACGAGCAGTACTTC. The full variable domain, its missing parts supplied by reference TRBV19 and TRBJ2-7, is DGGITQSPKYLFRKEGQNVTLSCEQNLNHDAMYWYRQDPGQGLRLIYYSQIVNDFQKGDIAEGYSVSREKKESFPLTVTSAQKNPTAFYLCASRLGGGYEQYFGPGTRLTVT.

This clone showed up just once. V and J are TRBV5-1 and TRBJ1-1; D gene ambiguous. The CDR3 loop spans 13 amino acids. CDR1 is SGHRS, CDR2 YFSETQ, per germline. V shed 1 base and J shed 5 bases, with 9 bases lying between them. This chain's CDR3 is CASSLPGRTEAFF. CDR3 nucleotide sequence: TGCGCCAGCAGCTTGCCCGGTCGGACTGAAGCTTTCTTT.

This sequence joins TRBV7-2 and TRBJ2-2; D is undetermined. V gave up 8 bases and J gave up 6 bases, with 16 bases separating them. The CDR3 runs to 14 residues. CDR1 is SGHTA, CDR2 FQGNSA, per germline. The CDR3 bases are TGTGCCAGCTCAGCTTACGAGGTCCCCGGGGAGCTGTTTTTT. This sequence encodes CASSAYEVPGELFF.

V gene TRBV5-1 combines with J gene TRBJ2-7; 7 bases fit TRBD2. V lost 0 bases to trimming and J lost 1 base; unmatched junction nucleotides: 4. Germline V lookup: CDR1 SGHRS, CDR2 YFSETQ. CDR3 length: 15 residues. The CDR3 region has the DNA TGCGCCAGCAGCTTGGGCCCGCGGGAGTCCTACGAGCAGTACTTC. It yields the protein CASSLGPRESYEQYF.

The chain joins TRBV6-4 to TRBJ2-3, with TRBD2 matching over 11 bases. CDR1 is MRHNA, CDR2 SNTAGT, per germline. V lost 5 bases, J lost 1 base, and 2 bases stayed unmatched. The CDR3 spans 15 residues. The CDR3 reads CASSSTSGGTDTQYF. The CDR3 DNA follows: TGTGCCAGCAGTTCGACTAGCGGGGGCACAGATACGCAGTATTTT.

The chain uses TRBV5-6 and TRBJ1-2; D is ambiguous. With 3 bases removed from V and 7 bases from J, the gap between germline ends came to 13 bases. This CDR3 region has 13 residues. The germline V gene encodes CDR1 SGHDT and CDR2 YYEEEE. CDR3 DNA sequence: TGTGCCAGCAGCTCTGCGGGCATTGCTGGCTACACCTTC. Its protein is CASSSAGIAGYTF.

This chain links TRBV7-9 with TRBJ2-3; no clear D. Trimming cost V 1 base and J 3 bases, with 8 bases left between them. This CDR3 region has 14 residues. CDR1 and CDR2 (germline): SEHNR, FQNEAQ (reference sequence). CDR3 in amino acids: CASSLVPRTDTQYF. CDR3 in DNA: TGTGCCAGCAGCTTAGTCCCTCGGACAGATACGCAGTATTTT. The whole variable domain, remainder taken from reference TRBV7-9 and TRBJ2-3, is DTGVSQNPRHKITKRGQNVTFRCDPISEHNRLYWYRQTLGQGPEFLTYFQNEAQLEKSRLLSDRFSAERPKGSFSTLEIQRTEQGDSAMYLCASSLVPRTDTQYFGPGTRLTVL.

The rearrangement uses TRBV19 and TRBJ1-4; no definite D call. This CDR3 contains 15 residues. CDR1 and CDR2 from the germline V gene are LNHDA and SQIVND (reference sequence). V was trimmed by 8 bases and J by 5 bases, leaving 18 bases between them. CDR3 sequence reads: CASSKRRGENEKLFF. CDR3 nucleotide sequence: TGTGCCAGTTCAAAACGGCGAGGAGAAAATGAAAAACTGTTTTTT.

The V gene is TRBV13, the J gene TRBJ2-2; 12 nucleotides align to TRBD2. V shed 5 bases, J shed 6 bases, and the junction held 4 bases outside the gene matches. The length of the CDR3 is 15 residues. Germline V CDR1 and CDR2: PRHDT, FYEKMQ (reference sequence). CDR3: CASSPTSGRAGELFF. In nucleotides, the CDR3 is TGTGCCAGCAGCCCGACTAGCGGGAGAGCCGGGGAGCTGTTTTTT.